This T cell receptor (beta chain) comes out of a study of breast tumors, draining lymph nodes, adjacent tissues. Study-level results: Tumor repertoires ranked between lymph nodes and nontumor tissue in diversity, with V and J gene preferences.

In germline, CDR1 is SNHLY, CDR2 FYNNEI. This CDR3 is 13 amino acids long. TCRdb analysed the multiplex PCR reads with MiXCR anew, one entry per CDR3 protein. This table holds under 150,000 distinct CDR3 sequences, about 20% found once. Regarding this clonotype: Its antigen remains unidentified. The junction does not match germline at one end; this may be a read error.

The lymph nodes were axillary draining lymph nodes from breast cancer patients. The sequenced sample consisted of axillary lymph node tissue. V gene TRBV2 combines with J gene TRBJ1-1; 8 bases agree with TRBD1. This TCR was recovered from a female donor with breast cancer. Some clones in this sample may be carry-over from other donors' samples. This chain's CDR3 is CASLFQDRGEASF. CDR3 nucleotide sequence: TGTGCCAGCTTATTCCAAGACAGGGGAGAAGCTTCCTTT.